The 3 T cell receptor beta chains below were found in one sample sequenced in a study of regulatory T cells in long-lasting Graves disease. Time point of the sample: newly diagnosed GD, antithyroid drugs for less than 3 months. The TCR library used RNA extracted from PBMCs. Libraries of TCR beta came from iRepertoire HTBI primers plus Arm-PCR of CDR3 regions. Via MiXCR, TCRdb re-called the multiplex PCR reads, giving one row per CDR3 protein. This sample carries about 400,000 distinct CDR3 sequences, approximately 16% of them seen once, and the ten largest clones take approximately 7.8%. These records were also assigned to another study, of T cells in Graves' hyperthyroidism and ophthalmopathy.

The sample in question was peripheral blood mononuclear cells (PBMCs), obtained at new diagnosis, from a patient treated with antithyroid drugs. The receptors stem from a woman aged 40 to 55 with Graves disease.

The gene calls are TRBV28 and TRBJ2-5; 12 nucleotides agree with TRBD2. Germline lookup yields CDR1 MDHEN and CDR2 SYDVKM. Trimming cost V 6 bases and J 0 bases; bases outside gene matches: 5. This CDR3 comprises 16 residues. CDR3 in amino acids: CASRTRTSGDQETQYF. CDR3 DNA: TGTGCCAGCAGAACCAGGACTAGCGGGGACCAAGAGACCCAGTACTTC.

This clonotype was detected ten times or more. The chain couples TRBV5-5 to TRBJ2-2, with 8 bases lining up with TRBD2. This CDR3 has 17 residues. The V and J ends lost 0 bases and 5 bases, in that order; junction bases with no gene match: 9. Germline V lookup: CDR1 SGHKS, CDR2 YYEKEE (reference sequence). The CDR3 bases are TGTGCCAGCAGCTTGGCCCCAGCGGGAGTGGGGACCGGGGAGCTGTTTTTT. Its translation: CASSLAPAGVGTGELFF.

This clonotype was counted many times. The V call is TRBV7-2, the J call TRBJ2-5; possibly TRBD2 for D (5 bases). The length of the CDR3 is 16 residues. V lost 1 base to trimming and J lost 1 base, with 13 bases between them. Germline V lookup: CDR1 SGHTA, CDR2 FQGNSA. The chain's CDR3 is CASSLDRWGVQETQYF. The CDR3 nucleotides are TGTGCCAGCAGCTTAGACCGGTGGGGAGTCCAAGAGACCCAGTACTTC.